These T cell receptor beta chains were read from a single sample in a study of cytomegalovirus exposure and HLA in healthy donors. Profiling relied on immunoSEQ multiplex PCR, and the TCRdb table lists in-frame clones only, not all of them. The sample has more than 85,000 clones; approximately 79% are singletons. The material sequenced was PBMCs. These receptors were collected from a man aged 25 to 40 in good health and CMV-seropositive. Each CDR3 is given with its conserved first and last residue.

V gene	J gene	CDR3 protein
TRBV6-6	TRBJ1-1	CASRWDREMNTEAFF
TRBV11-1	TRBJ1-1	CASSLVLQGAPEAFF
TRBV4-2	TRBJ2-1	CASSPSVSGGYNEQFF
TRBV4-3	TRBJ1-2	CASSQVSLQGWAQDGYTF
TRBV7-6	TRBJ1-1	CASSPTSKIGEAFF
TRBV19	TRBJ1-5	CASITGTGNQPQHF
TRBV11-1	TRBJ2-6	CASSTPGQGSTGANVLTF
TRBV19	TRBJ1-3	CASSPGQEGNTIYF
TRBV11-2	TRBJ2-2	CASSLRIGGGNTGELFF
TRBV18	TRBJ2-7	CASSHGARAYEQYF
TRBV4-1	TRBJ2-5	CASSQDPGLAGIQETQYF
TRBV2	TRBJ2-7	CASSPSMGDYEQYF
TRBV28	TRBJ1-2	CASSLRTAGFGGYTF